Below, 24 T cell receptor beta chains from the same sample are listed, as sequenced in a study of blood T cell repertoires in COVID-19. TCRdb keeps only in-frame clones here, not all; method: immunoSEQ multiplex PCR. The top ten clones hold under 7% of a sample with approximately 50,000 clones, approximately 83% of them seen once. The sample was peripheral blood. The source is a man between 65 and 85 years old with active COVID-19.

The chain carries TRBV6-2 or TRBV6-3 and TRBJ1-2, with D uncertain. The V end lost 6 bases, the J end lost 6 bases, and 20 bases lay between the germline ends. Germline-derived CDR1 and CDR2 are MNHEY and SVGEGT. This CDR3 is 15 amino acids long. CDR3 region: CASSLPWEGSHGYTF. In DNA, the CDR3 is TGTGCCAGCAGCCTGCCCTGGGAGGGCTCCCATGGCTACACCTTC.

This sequence joins TRBV27 and TRBJ2-5, with D possibly TRBD1 on 5 matching bases. Germline-derived CDR1 and CDR2 are MNHEY and SMNVEV (reference sequence). CDR3 length equals 13 residues. The V end lost 4 bases, the J end lost 7 bases, and 13 bases lay between the germline ends. The CDR3 DNA follows: TGTGCCAGCAGTTCTGACAGCAAGGGGACCCAGTACTTC. This sequence encodes CASSSDSKGTQYF.

The chain links TRBV28 to TRBJ2-7, with D possibly matching TRBD1 (5 bases). This CDR3 region has 15 residues. V shed 4 bases and J shed 1 base, with 14 bases lying between them. CDR1 is MDHEN, CDR2 SYDVKM, per germline. The CDR3 loop reads CASSSSLAGSYEQYF. The CDR3 bases are TGTGCCAGCAGTTCCTCCCTGGCAGGGTCCTACGAGCAGTACTTC.

This sequence joins TRBV2 and TRBJ1-2; TRBD1 matches at 10 bases. Germline values: CDR1 SNHLY, CDR2 FYNNEI. The V and J ends lost 6 bases and 7 bases, in that order; junction bases with no gene match: 8. The CDR3 contains 14 residues. CDR3 DNA: TGTGCCAGCAGATCGGCCTGGACAGGGGGTGGCTACACCTTC. Translated, it gives CASRSAWTGGGYTF. Variable domain in full (rest from reference TRBV2 and TRBJ1-2): EPEVTQTPSHQVTQMGQEVILRCVPISNHLYFYWYRQILGQKVEFLVSFYNNEISEKSEIFDDQFSVERPDGSNFTLKIRSTKLEDSAMYFCASRSAWTGGGYTFGSGTRLTVV.

The chain combines TRBV7-6 with TRBJ1-4; the D gene is possibly TRBD1 (5 bases). Germline CDR1 reads SGHVS; CDR2 reads FNYEAQ. This CDR3 region has 15 residues. The V and J ends lost 5 bases and 5 bases respectively, with 15 bases between them. The CDR3 nucleotides read TGTGCCAGCAGCCCCAAGACAGCAAAAAATGAAAAACTGTTTTTT. This sequence encodes CASSPKTAKNEKLFF.

This CDR3 is CATSRDTRSGQGASNQPQHF. The CDR3 DNA reads as TGTGCCACCAGCAGAGATACACGATCGGGACAGGGGGCCAGCAATCAGCCCCAGCATTTT. J is TRBJ1-5 and V is TRBV15; 12 bases are shared with TRBD1. The CDR3 runs to 20 residues. Per the germline V gene, CDR1 is LNHNV and CDR2 is YYDKDF (reference sequence). Unmatched junction bases numbered 10, after V lost 0 bases and J lost 1 base.

This chain joins TRBV4-2 and TRBJ2-7; D is unresolved. This CDR3 has 13 amino acids. Germline CDR1 and CDR2: LGHNA and YNFKEQ. V lost 0 bases and J 4 bases, leaving 7 bases between the germline ends. The chain's CDR3 is CASSQEREYEQYF. CDR3 coding DNA: TGTGCCAGCAGCCAAGAGAGAGAGTACGAGCAGTACTTC.

This clone was seen a few times. This rearrangement joins TRBV4-2 to TRBJ1-3; unclear D gene. Germline CDR1 is LGHNA and CDR2 is YNFKEQ. The CDR3 has 17 amino acids. The V end lost 0 bases, the J end lost 4 bases, and 16 bases lay between the germline ends. In DNA form, the CDR3 reads TGTGCCAGCAGCCAAGAGAGGGAGCGGGGATCCGGAAACACCATATATTTT. This codes for CASSQERERGSGNTIYF.

This chain uses TRBV19 with TRBJ1-2, with 7 bases fitting TRBD1. This CDR3 is 13 amino acids long. The V gene end was trimmed by 7 bases and the J gene end by 7 bases; junction bases not matched to a gene: 9. Per the germline V gene, CDR1 is LNHDA and CDR2 is SQIVND (reference sequence). The DNA for the CDR3 is TGTGCCAGTAAAGAAACAGGGGAGGCTGGCTACACCTTC. Translated: CASKETGEAGYTF.

This clone was seen a few times. The chain couples TRBV5-5 to TRBJ1-5; D may be TRBD1 (5 bases). The germline gives CDR1 SGHKS, CDR2 YYEKEE (reference sequence). Trimming shortened V by 4 bases and J by 6 bases, and 17 bases separated the two germline ends. CDR3 length: 15 amino acids. DNA of the CDR3: TGTGCCAGCAGCCTTGCCTCAGGGTTGGGTCAGCCCCAGCATTTT. Translated: CASSLASGLGQPQHF.

This rearrangement joins TRBV6-2 or TRBV6-3 to TRBJ1-6; D is perhaps TRBD1 (5 bases). Germline lookup yields CDR1 MNHEY and CDR2 SVGEGT. This CDR3 spans 15 amino acids. The ends were cut back, 2 bases at V and 10 bases at J, with 15 bases in the middle. The CDR3 is CASSYPVGGQSPLHF. The CDR3 coding sequence is TGTGCCAGCAGTTACCCCGTTGGTGGACAATCACCCCTCCACTTT.

This chain connects TRBV19 to TRBJ2-3; D might be TRBD2 (7 bases). The V end lost 4 bases, the J end lost 3 bases, and 14 bases lay between the germline ends. The CDR3 loop spans 15 amino acids. Germline loops: CDR1 LNHDA, CDR2 SQIVND (reference sequence). The CDR3 nucleotides read TGTGCCAGTAGTAGGGGCGGGGGCGCGACAGATACGCAGTATTTT. It codes for CASSRGGGATDTQYF.

This clone showed up just once. The rearrangement joins TRBV5-1 to TRBJ1-1; D call uncertain. The V gene lost 1 base and the J gene lost 5 bases, with 12 bases spanning the gap. The CDR3 loop spans 14 amino acids. CDR1 is SGHRS and CDR2 is YFSETQ in the germline V gene. Here the CDR3 reads CASSLTNKETEAFF. The CDR3 DNA sequence: TGCGCCAGCAGCTTGACGAACAAGGAGACTGAAGCTTTCTTT.

The chain is built from TRBV5-6 and TRBJ1-1; 10 bases line up with TRBD1. This CDR3 comprises 15 residues. V shed 3 bases, J shed 5 bases, and the junction held 7 bases outside the gene matches. The germline gives CDR1 SGHDT, CDR2 YYEEEE. Here the CDR3 reads CASSSRTGGFTEAFF. The DNA for the CDR3 is TGTGCCAGCAGCTCCCGGACAGGGGGATTTACTGAAGCTTTCTTT. The entire variable domain, with the rest obtained from reference TRBV5-6 and TRBJ1-1, is as follows: DAGVTQSPTHLIKTRGQQVTLRCSPKSGHDTVSWYQQALGQGPQFIFQYYEEEERQRGNFPDRFSGHQFPNYSSELNVNALLLGDSALYLCASSSRTGGFTEAFFGQGTRLTVV.

This rearrangement joins TRBV10-3 to TRBJ2-7, with TRBD1 matching 8 bases. J gave up 4 bases and V 7 bases, and 12 bases lay outside the gene matches. Germline-derived CDR1 and CDR2 are ENHRY and SYGVKD. The CDR3 runs 15 residues. The CDR3 nucleotides are TGTGCCATCAAACAGGGGGATGGGGTAGGTTACGAGCAGTACTTC. Translated, it gives CAIKQGDGVGYEQYF.

The chain couples TRBV28 to TRBJ2-6; TRBD1 agrees at 10 bases. Germline CDR1 is MDHEN and CDR2 is SYDVKM. J gave up 3 bases and V 3 bases, and 8 bases lay outside the gene matches. This CDR3 comprises 18 residues. The CDR3 nucleotides are TGTGCCAGCAGTTTCCCGGACAGGGGGATGAGTGGGGCCAACGTCCTGACTTTC. Translating gives CASSFPDRGMSGANVLTF.

A remark on this clone: Distinct nucleotide sequences in the sample also encode this CDR3. The gene calls are TRBV19 and TRBJ1-2, with D perhaps TRBD1 (6 bases). V was cut by 7 bases and J by 2 bases, with 17 bases left in between. CDR3 length equals 15 residues. Looked up from germline, CDR1 is LNHDA and CDR2 is SQIVND (reference sequence). DNA for the CDR3: TGTGCCAGTACCCCTAAAGGGGGTCAGAACTATGGCTACACCTTC. Translation gives CASTPKGGQNYGYTF.

The CDR3 DNA is TGTGCCAGCAGCTTGGACAGGGCAAGCTCTGGAAACACCATATATTTT. The encoded protein is CASSLDRASSGNTIYF. V gene TRBV5-4 combines with J gene TRBJ1-3; tentatively, D is TRBD1 (6 bases). The V and J ends lost 0 bases and 0 bases respectively, with 10 bases between them. Germline values: CDR1 SGHNT, CDR2 YYREEE (reference sequence). The CDR3 contains 16 residues. The variable domain in full, with the rest retrieved from reference TRBV5-4 and TRBJ1-3, is ETGVTQSPTHLIKTRGQQVTLRCSSQSGHNTVSWYQQALGQGPQFIFQYYREEENGRGNFPPRFSGLQFPNYSSELNVNALELDDSALYLCASSLDRASSGNTIYFGEGSWLTVV.

This clone came up a few times. The chain joins TRBV5-1 to TRBJ2-2, with 8 bases aligning to TRBD1. J gave up 3 bases and V 4 bases, and 8 bases lay outside the gene matches. CDR1 SGHRS and CDR2 YFSETQ come from the germline V gene. This CDR3 comprises 16 residues. The CDR3 loop is CASSPRQGRDTGELFF. For the CDR3, the DNA is TGCGCCAGCAGCCCGCGACAGGGGCGGGACACCGGGGAGCTGTTTTTT.

The gene calls are TRBV9 and TRBJ1-5; D not certain. This CDR3 spans 15 amino acids. V lost 0 bases, J lost 6 bases, and 13 bases lay in between. Germline-derived CDR1 and CDR2 are SGDLS and YYNGEE. CDR3 DNA sequence: TGTGCCAGCAGCGTAGGGGGATCCGGGGTTCAGCCCCAGCATTTT. It encodes CASSVGGSGVQPQHF.

This chain links TRBV5-6 with TRBJ2-6; 7 bases align to TRBD2. V was clipped by 4 bases and J by 0 bases; unmatched bases: 7. Germline V gene data show CDR1 as SGHDT and CDR2 as YYEEEE. This CDR3 region has 17 residues. The CDR3 coding sequence is TGTGCCAGCAGCAAGCGGGGTGACTACTCTGGGGCCAACGTCCTGACTTTC. Translation gives CASSKRGDYSGANVLTF.

This chain joins TRBV25-1 and TRBJ1-3; possible D gene TRBD1, 6 bases. Trimming cost V 10 bases and J 2 bases, with 9 bases left between them. Germline V lookup: CDR1 MGHDK, CDR2 SYGVNS. The CDR3 has 12 residues. CDR3 in DNA: TGTGCCACCGGGGGGCCTGGAAACACCATATATTTT. Translating gives CATGGPGNTIYF.

The J gene is TRBJ1-2, the V gene TRBV21-1; the DNA was not used to check the table's D call, TRBD1. TRBV21-1 is designated a pseudogene. This CDR3 spans 15 amino acids. The CDR3 here is CASSKGVTQFYGYTF. The CDR3 DNA is TGTGCCAGCAGCAAAGGGGTGACACAATTTTATGGCTACACCTTC.

CDR3 amino acids: CASRTSGGAPDTQYF. The CDR3 nucleotides read TGCGCCAGCAGGACTAGCGGGGGGGCCCCAGATACGCAGTATTTT. The chain joins TRBV5-1 to TRBJ2-3, with 14 positions matching TRBD2. Trimming at V came to 5 bases and at J to 4 bases, leaving 3 bases not matched to a gene. The germline CDR1 and CDR2 sequences are SGHRS and YFSETQ. The CDR3 runs to 15 residues.